This is a list of T cell receptor beta chains from one sample in a study of cytomegalovirus exposure and HLA in healthy donors. The method was immunoSEQ multiplex PCR; TCRdb's version includes in-frame clones alone and lacks a portion of them. Among 100,000 to 150,000 clones, 65% to 90% were seen once, and the ten largest hold about 0.75%. The specimen was PBMCs. Every receptor here comes from a man aged 18 to 30 in good health and CMV-seronegative. The CDR3 runs from the conserved cysteine through the conserved F or W. The order of the fields is D gene, V gene, clone size, J gene, CDR3 DNA, CDR3 protein. The D gene is left open where the match is weak. The listing skips clone size in some rows; elsewhere it reads once, few, many or a size class.

D: .; V: TRBV6-5; size: .; J: TRBJ1-6; DNA: TGTGCCAGCAGTTCAGGGGTCATAGGTTCACCCCTCCACTTT; CDR3: CASSSGVIGSPLHF
D: TRBD1; V: TRBV7-6; size: .; J: TRBJ2-7; DNA: TGTGCCAGCAGCTCGACTGGGACAGGACACTACGAGCAGTACTTC; CDR3: CASSSTGTGHYEQYF
D: .; V: TRBV5-1; size: .; J: TRBJ2-3; DNA: TGCGCCAGCAGCACCGGACTTGCTAAAGATACGCAGTATTTT; CDR3: CASSTGLAKDTQYF
D: TRBD1; V: TRBV4-1; size: .; J: TRBJ1-2; DNA: TGCGCCAGCAGACGACCTGGGACAGACTATGGCTACACCTTC; CDR3: CASRRPGTDYGYTF
D: .; V: TRBV30; size: .; J: TRBJ1-6; DNA: TGTGCCTGGAGTGGTAGGGGAAGTAATTCACCCCTCCACTTT; CDR3: CAWSGRGSNSPLHF
D: TRBD1; V: TRBV19; size: .; J: TRBJ1-2; DNA: TGTGCCAGTAGTAGGGACAGGTACTATGGCTACACCTTC; CDR3: CASSRDRYYGYTF
D: TRBD2; V: TRBV7-3; size: .; J: TRBJ2-3; DNA: TGTGCCAGCAGCTTATCAGCGGGGAGGGATACGCAGTATTTT; CDR3: CASSLSAGRDTQYF
D: TRBD2; V: TRBV27; size: .; J: TRBJ2-1; DNA: TGTGCCAGCAGTTTCGGACTAGCACTCTACAATGAGCAGTTCTTC; CDR3: CASSFGLALYNEQFF
D: .; V: TRBV11-3; size: .; J: TRBJ1-5; DNA: TGTGCCAGCAGCTTTGAAGACAGTTACAATCAGCCCCAGCATTTT; CDR3: CASSFEDSYNQPQHF
D: .; V: TRBV7-2; size: .; J: TRBJ2-7; DNA: TGTGCCAGCAGCTTAGTCGGCTTTGGACAGAGCGAGCAGTACTTC; CDR3: CASSLVGFGQSEQYF
D: .; V: TRBV5-4; size: .; J: TRBJ1-2; DNA: TGTGCCAGCAGCCAAACGCCCCGCAGGGGTGTTCATGGCTACACCTTC; CDR3: CASSQTPRRGVHGYTF
D: .; V: TRBV5-1; size: .; J: TRBJ2-3; DNA: TGCGCCAGCAGCTTGGTAGACAGAAGCACAGATACGCAGTATTTT; CDR3: CASSLVDRSTDTQYF
D: TRBD1; V: TRBV29-1; size: .; J: TRBJ1-2; DNA: TGCAGCGTTGTGGCAGGGGGCGCGAATAACTATGGCTACACCTTC; CDR3: CSVVAGGANNYGYTF
D: TRBD1; V: TRBV14; size: .; J: TRBJ1-5; DNA: TGTGCCAGCAGCCAGACAGGGGGATTGGGTCAGCCCCAGCATTTT; CDR3: CASSQTGGLGQPQHF
D: .; V: TRBV9; size: .; J: TRBJ1-1; DNA: TGTGCCAGCAGCGTAGGAGGGGGACAAAACACTGAAGCTTTCTTT; CDR3: CASSVGGGQNTEAFF
D: TRBD1; V: TRBV25-1; size: .; J: TRBJ1-6; DNA: TGTGCCAGCAGGGGCCCTGGGACAGAGAATAATTCACCCCTCCACTTT; CDR3: CASRGPGTENNSPLHF
D: TRBD1; V: TRBV14; size: .; J: TRBJ1-2; DNA: TGTGCCAGCAGCCGGGACAGTCCATATGGCTACACCTTC; CDR3: CASSRDSPYGYTF
D: TRBD2; V: TRBV19; size: few; J: TRBJ2-3; DNA: TGTGCCAGTAGTAGCGGGGGAAGCACAGATACGCAGTATTTT; CDR3: CASSSGGSTDTQYF